Listed here is a single TCR beta chain. This sample was taken from a study of blood T cell repertoires in COVID-19. Study information: Sample material is recorded as cDNA or gDNA derived from T cells, B-cell-depleted T cells, or PBMCs.

This CDR3 region has 15 residues. Germline V gene sequence: CDR1 KGHSH, CDR2 LQKENI. Trimming stripped 2 bases from V and 2 bases from J, with 13 bases between. Some clones are missing from TCRdb's copy, which holds only in-frame ones; the method was immunoSEQ multiplex PCR. The table has nearly 250,000 clones, 86% seen once. The V call is TRBV18, the J call TRBJ2-7; perhaps TRBD2 as D (6 bases). Sequencing used PBMCs or T cells enriched from blood (not recorded which). The TCR originated in a woman aged 45-59 years who had recovered from COVID-19. The CDR3 sequence: CASSPSEGTTYEQYF. The CDR3 DNA reads TGTGCCAGCTCACCATCGGAGGGAACCACCTACGAGCAGTACTTC.